The TCR beta chain under discussion was sequenced for a study of blood T cell repertoires in COVID-19. At the level of the study: The United States, Italy and Spain supplied acute and convalescent COVID-19 samples. The analysed material was cDNA or gDNA that came from T cells, B-cell-depleted T cells, or PBMCs.

Participants were aged about 18 to 90 years from 20 to 30 US areas. This clone was seen many times. The V end was cut by 0 bases, the J end by 2 bases, with 12 bases between. Germline V CDR1 and CDR2: SGHRS, YFSETQ. This CDR3 is 15 amino acids long. Authors' analysis steps: Reference gene primer amplification gave nucleated cell count estimates. TCRdb keeps only in-frame clones here, not all; method: immunoSEQ multiplex PCR. V and J calls plus clone size are reproduced from that table; the DNA served to infer D and trimming. The table has around 160,000 clones, almost 85% seen once. This clonotype was obtained from a man aged 50-60 years who had recovered from COVID-19. J is TRBJ2-7 and V is TRBV5-1, with a tentative D call TRBD2 (6 bases). The specimen sequenced was PBMCs or T cells enriched from blood (not recorded which). Here the CDR3 DNA reads TGCGCCAGCAGCTTGGCCGGGGGACTGCCCTACGAGCAGTACTTC. Residues: CASSLAGGLPYEQYF. Complete variable domain (other parts from reference TRBV5-1 and TRBJ2-7): KAGVTQTPRYLIKTRGQQVTLSCSPISGHRSVSWYQQTPGQGLQFLFEYFSETQRNKGNFPGRFSGRQFSNSRSEMNVSTLELGDSALYLCASSLAGGLPYEQYFGPGTRLTVT.